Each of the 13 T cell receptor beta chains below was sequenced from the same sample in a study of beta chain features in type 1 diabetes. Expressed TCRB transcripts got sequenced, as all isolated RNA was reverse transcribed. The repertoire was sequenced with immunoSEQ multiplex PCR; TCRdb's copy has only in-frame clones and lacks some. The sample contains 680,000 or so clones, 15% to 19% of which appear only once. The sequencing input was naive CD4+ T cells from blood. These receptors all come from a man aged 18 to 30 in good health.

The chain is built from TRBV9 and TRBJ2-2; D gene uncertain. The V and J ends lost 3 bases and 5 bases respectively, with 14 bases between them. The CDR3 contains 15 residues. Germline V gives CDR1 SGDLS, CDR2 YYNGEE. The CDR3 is CASSGKRELTGELFF. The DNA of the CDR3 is TGTGCCAGCAGCGGGAAACGCGAACTAACCGGGGAGCTGTTTTTT.

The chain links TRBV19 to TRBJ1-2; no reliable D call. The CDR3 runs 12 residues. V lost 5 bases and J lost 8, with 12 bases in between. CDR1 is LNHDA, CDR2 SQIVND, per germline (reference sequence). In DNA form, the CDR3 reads TGTGCCAGTAGTCCAGACTCTTTCGGCTACACCTTC. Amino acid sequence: CASSPDSFGYTF. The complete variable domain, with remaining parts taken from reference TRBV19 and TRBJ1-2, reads DGGITQSPKYLFRKEGQNVTLSCEQNLNHDAMYWYRQDPGQGLRLIYYSQIVNDFQKGDIAEGYSVSREKKESFPLTVTSAQKNPTAFYLCASSPDSFGYTFGSGTRLTVV.

The CDR3 sequence is CASSLARGRVEPQHF. The CDR3 DNA sequence: TGTGCCAGCAGCTTAGCCAGGGGAAGGGTGGAGCCCCAGCATTTT. J is TRBJ1-5 and V is TRBV7-2, with D possibly matching TRBD1 (6 bases). V lost 0 bases and J 8 bases, leaving 14 bases between the germline ends. Germline values: CDR1 SGHTA, CDR2 FQGNSA. The CDR3 totals 15 residues.

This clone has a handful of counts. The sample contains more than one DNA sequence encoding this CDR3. Written as DNA, the CDR3 is TGTGCCAGCAGTGGACAGGGAACCGGGGAGCTGTTTTTT. It codes for CASSGQGTGELFF. This chain uses TRBV6-4 with TRBJ2-2; 7 nucleotides line up with TRBD1. This CDR3 region has 13 residues. Trimming removed 4 bases from V and 5 bases from J; junction bases left unmatched: 1. Germline CDR1 MRHNA, CDR2 SNTAGT.

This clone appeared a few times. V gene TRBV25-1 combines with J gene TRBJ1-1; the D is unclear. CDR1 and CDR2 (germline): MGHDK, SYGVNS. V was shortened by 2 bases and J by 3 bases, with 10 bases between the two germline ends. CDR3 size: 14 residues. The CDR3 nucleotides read TGTGCCAGCAGTGAACAGGCCTATCACACTGAAGCTTTCTTT. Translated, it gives CASSEQAYHTEAFF.

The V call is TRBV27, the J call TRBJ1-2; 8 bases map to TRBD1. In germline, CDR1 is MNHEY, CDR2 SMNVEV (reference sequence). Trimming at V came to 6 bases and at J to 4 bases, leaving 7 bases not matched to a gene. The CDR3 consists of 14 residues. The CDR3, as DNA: TGTGCCAGCAGCCGGACAGGGAACACCTATGGCTACACCTTC. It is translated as CASSRTGNTYGYTF.

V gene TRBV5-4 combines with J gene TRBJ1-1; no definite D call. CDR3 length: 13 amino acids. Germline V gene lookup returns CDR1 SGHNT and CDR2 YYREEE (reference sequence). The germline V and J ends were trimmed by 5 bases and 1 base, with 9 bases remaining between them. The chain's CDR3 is CASRPTENTEAFF. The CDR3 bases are TGTGCCAGCAGGCCCACAGAGAACACTGAAGCTTTCTTT.

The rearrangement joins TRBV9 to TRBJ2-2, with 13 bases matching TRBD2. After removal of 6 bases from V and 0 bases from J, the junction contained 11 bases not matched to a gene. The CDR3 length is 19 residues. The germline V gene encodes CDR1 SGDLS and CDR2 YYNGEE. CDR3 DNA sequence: TGTGCCAGCACCAGTCGTCGCGGGACTAGCGGGGCGAACACCGGGGAGCTGTTTTTT. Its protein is CASTSRRGTSGANTGELFF.

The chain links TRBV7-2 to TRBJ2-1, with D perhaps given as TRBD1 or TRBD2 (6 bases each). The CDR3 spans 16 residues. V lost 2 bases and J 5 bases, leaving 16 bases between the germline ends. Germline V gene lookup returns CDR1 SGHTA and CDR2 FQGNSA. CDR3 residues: CASSLTRGPGDNEQFF. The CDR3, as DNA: TGTGCCAGCAGCTTAACCCGGGGGCCAGGAGACAATGAGCAGTTCTTC.

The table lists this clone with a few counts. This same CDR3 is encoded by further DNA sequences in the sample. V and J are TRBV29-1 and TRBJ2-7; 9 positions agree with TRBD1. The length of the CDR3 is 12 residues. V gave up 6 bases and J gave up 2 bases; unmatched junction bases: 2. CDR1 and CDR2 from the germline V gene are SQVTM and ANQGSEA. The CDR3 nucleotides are TGCAGCGTAGGGGACAGGGCCTACGAGCAGTACTTC. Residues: CSVGDRAYEQYF.

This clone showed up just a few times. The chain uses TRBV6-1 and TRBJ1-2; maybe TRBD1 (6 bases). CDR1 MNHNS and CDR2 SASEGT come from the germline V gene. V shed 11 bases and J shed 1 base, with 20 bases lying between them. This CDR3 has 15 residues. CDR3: CAVRDTVQINYGYTF. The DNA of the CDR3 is TGTGCCGTACGGGACACAGTGCAGATTAACTATGGCTACACCTTC.

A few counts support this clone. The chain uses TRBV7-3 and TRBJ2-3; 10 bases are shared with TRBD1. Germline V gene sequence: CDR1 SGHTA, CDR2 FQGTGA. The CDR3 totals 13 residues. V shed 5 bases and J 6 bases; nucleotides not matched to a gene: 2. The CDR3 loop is CASSLDRGDTQYF. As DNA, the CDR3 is TGTGCCAGCAGCCTGGACAGGGGGGATACGCAGTATTTT.

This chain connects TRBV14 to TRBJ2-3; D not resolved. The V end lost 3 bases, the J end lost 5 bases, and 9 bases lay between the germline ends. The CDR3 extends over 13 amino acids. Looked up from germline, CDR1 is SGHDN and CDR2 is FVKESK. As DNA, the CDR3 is TGTGCCAGCAGCCACAGCATAAAAGATACGCAGTATTTT. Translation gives CASSHSIKDTQYF.